This TCR beta chain is drawn from a study of breast tumors, draining lymph nodes, adjacent tissues. Study observations and caveats: Tumor repertoires ranked between lymph nodes and nontumor tissue in diversity, with V and J gene preferences. Findings are consistent with lymph node origin and intratumoral expansion of most tumor T cells. Tumor and nontumor repertoires were significantly more similar in luminal-like than in basal-like breast cancer.

Germline V CDR1 and CDR2: DFQATT, SNEGSKA (reference sequence). Trimming removed 1 base from V and 9 bases from J; junction bases left unmatched: 7. The CDR3 extends over 14 amino acids. Axillary draining lymph nodes of breast cancer patients supplied the node samples. This clonotype was recorded many times. Its antigen is currently unknown. Since a much larger clone is just one base distant, this may be a read error. TCRdb ran MiXCR on the multiplex PCR reads and lists one entry per CDR3 protein. The data show about 180,000 distinct CDR3 sequences, 30% to 35% seen once. The receptor comes from a female donor with breast cancer. Some clones in this sample may be carry-over from other donors' samples. Material for sequencing was axillary lymph node tissue. The rearrangement uses TRBV20-1 and TRBJ1-5; 9 nucleotides line up with TRBD1. CDR3 sequence (DNA): TGCAGTGCTAGAGGAGGGACAGGGAAACCGCCCCAGCATTTT. Its translation is CSARGGTGKPPQHF.